The 29 T cell receptor beta chains given below trace back to one sample, sequenced in a study of blood T cell repertoires in COVID-19. Sequencing used immunoSEQ multiplex PCR; TCRdb keeps in-frame clones, though not all of them. The sample lists approximately 440,000 clones, about nine tenths seen once, with around 0.7% in the top ten. Sequencing used PBMCs or T cells enriched from blood (not recorded which). The receptors originated from a woman aged 18-29 years who had recovered from COVID-19.

The chain joins TRBV12-5 to TRBJ2-1, with 9 bases identical to TRBD1. Germline V gene lookup returns CDR1 LGHNT and CDR2 FRNRAP. This CDR3 has 13 residues. V shed 5 bases and J 6 bases; nucleotides not matched to a gene: 2. The CDR3: CASGRQGGNEQFF. The CDR3 nucleotides are TGTGCTAGTGGTCGACAGGGGGGCAATGAGCAGTTCTTC.

This clone was picked up one time. The chain uses TRBV5-1 and TRBJ1-1; D unclear. Between the trimmed V and J ends, which lost 4 bases and 4 bases, there was a span of 20 bases. The V gene's germline CDR1 is SGHRS and CDR2 YFSETQ. This CDR3 has 16 amino acids. The CDR3 DNA follows: TGCGCCAGCAGCCGTTTGTCCCCGTCAACGGGCACTGAAGCTTTCTTT. Translation: CASSRLSPSTGTEAFF.

The rearrangement uses TRBV5-1 and TRBJ2-4, with a tentative D call TRBD2 (5 bases). The CDR3 consists of 16 residues. The germline V gene has CDR1 SGHRS and CDR2 YFSETQ. The ends were cut back, 3 bases at V and 7 bases at J, with 20 bases in the middle. For the CDR3, the DNA is TGCGCCAGCAGCTCGTACACCGGGCCCCGGAGGAACATTCAGTACTTC. This codes for CASSSYTGPRRNIQYF. Full variable domain (outside the CDR3, taken from reference TRBV5-1 and TRBJ2-4): KAGVTQTPRYLIKTRGQQVTLSCSPISGHRSVSWYQQTPGQGLQFLFEYFSETQRNKGNFPGRFSGRQFSNSRSEMNVSTLELGDSALYLCASSSYTGPRRNIQYFGAGTRLSVL.

The CDR3 nucleotides are TGTGCCAGCAGTTACGGGGGGGGAAACACTGAAGCTTTCTTT. Its translation: CASSYGGGNTEAFF. This sequence joins TRBV6-6 and TRBJ1-1, with D perhaps matching TRBD1 (5 bases). Germline CDR1 is MNHNY and CDR2 is SVGAGI (reference sequence). The V end lost 2 bases, the J end lost 2 bases, and 9 bases lay between the germline ends. The CDR3 consists of 14 residues.

V gene TRBV30 combines with J gene TRBJ1-5; 10 bases line up with TRBD1. In germline, CDR1 is GTSNPN, CDR2 SVGIG (reference sequence). The CDR3 has 15 amino acids. Losses at the gene ends were 4 bases for V and 6 bases for J; bases not matched to a gene: 9. The DNA of the CDR3 is TGTGCCTGGAACCTAGGACAGGGGGTTGGTCAGCCCCAGCATTTT. Protein: CAWNLGQGVGQPQHF.

The CDR3 spells CASSQGGPGTQYF. CDR3 coding DNA: TGTGCCAGCAGCCAAGGGGGGCCCGGGACGCAGTATTTT. The V call is TRBV3-1 (or the pseudogene TRBV3-2), the J call TRBJ2-3; D is perhaps TRBD1 (6 bases). CDR1 and CDR2 from the germline V gene are LGHDT and YNNKEL (reference sequence). V was cut by 1 base and J by 9 bases, with 11 bases left in between. The CDR3 is 13 amino acids.

The chain joins TRBV19 to TRBJ1-6; D perhaps matches TRBD1 (6 bases). The V and J ends lost 8 bases and 0 bases respectively, with 11 bases between them. Germline V gene sequence: CDR1 LNHDA, CDR2 SQIVND (reference sequence). The CDR3 length is 15 residues. The DNA of the CDR3 is TGTGCCAGTGGAACAGGGAGCTCCTATAATTCACCCCTCCACTTT. Translated, it gives CASGTGSSYNSPLHF.

This chain uses TRBV15 with TRBJ2-5; 10 positions match TRBD1. From germline, CDR1 is LNHNV and CDR2 YYDKDF (reference sequence). This CDR3 is 15 amino acids long. The J segment lost 4 bases and the V segment lost 8 bases, leaving 10 bases of the junction unmatched. The CDR3 sequence is CATGSGQGTLETQYF. The DNA of the CDR3 is TGTGCCACCGGGTCGGGACAGGGGACCTTAGAGACCCAGTACTTC. Supplemented by reference TRBV15 and TRBJ2-5, the full variable domain reads DAMVIQNPRYQVTQFGKPVTLSCSQTLNHNVMYWYQQKSSQAPKLLFHYYDKDFNNEADTPDNFQSRRPNTSFCFLDIRSPGLGDTAMYLCATGSGQGTLETQYFGPGTRLLVL.

The chain joins TRBV6-2 or TRBV6-3 to TRBJ1-1; D call uncertain. This CDR3 is built from 14 residues. CDR1 is MNHEY, CDR2 SVGEGT, per germline. Trimming left V 6 bases short and J 5 bases short, with 16 bases between. CDR3 in DNA: TGTGCCAGCAGCCGGGAGGAGGGTAGGACTGAAGCTTTCTTT. Protein product: CASSREEGRTEAFF.

This chain joins TRBV5-1 and TRBJ1-2; D is undetermined. Germline CDR1 reads SGHRS; CDR2 reads YFSETQ. The CDR3 is made up of 13 amino acids. The V and J ends lost 4 bases and 8 bases respectively, with 15 bases between them. Written as DNA, the CDR3 is TGCGCCAGCAGCCCGAGGGTAGGCAACGGCTACACCTTC. Translation: CASSPRVGNGYTF.

CDR3 nucleotides: TGTGCCAGCAGCGCAGGGGGGAAGGTCGATCAGCCCCAGCATTTT. Residues: CASSAGGKVDQPQHF. The rearrangement links TRBV7-9 to TRBJ1-5; 7 nucleotides agree with TRBD1. CDR3 length: 15 residues. Germline V gene lookup returns CDR1 SEHNR and CDR2 FQNEAQ (reference sequence). The J segment lost 5 bases and the V segment lost 5 bases, leaving 9 bases of the junction unmatched.

This chain connects TRBV12-3 or TRBV12-4 to TRBJ1-5; D remains unclear. The germline V and J ends were trimmed by 6 bases and 6 bases, with 12 bases remaining between them. The CDR3 extends over 13 amino acids. The DNA for the CDR3 is TGTGCCAGCAGCCCCTGGTCGAGTCAGCCCCAGCATTTT. This gives the protein CASSPWSSQPQHF.

The chain joins TRBV19 to TRBJ2-3; no firm D call. The V gene lost 5 bases and the J gene lost 2 bases, with 11 bases spanning the gap. The CDR3 runs to 14 residues. Germline CDR1 reads LNHDA; CDR2 reads SQIVND (reference sequence). The DNA of the CDR3 is TGTGCCAGTAGTTATTCAGGAACCACAGATACGCAGTATTTT. This gives the protein CASSYSGTTDTQYF.

The V and J genes are TRBV5-1 and TRBJ2-2; D remains unclear. In germline, CDR1 is SGHRS, CDR2 YFSETQ. The V end was cut by 3 bases, the J end by 1 base, with 7 bases between. The CDR3 spans 14 residues. The CDR3 reads CASSSNLNTGELFF. CDR3 DNA: TGCGCCAGCAGCTCGAACTTGAACACCGGGGAGCTGTTTTTT.

The chain employs TRBV5-1 and TRBJ1-1, with no clear D. The germline V and J ends were trimmed by 0 bases and 7 bases, with 16 bases remaining between them. There are 15 residues in the CDR3. Germline CDR1 is SGHRS and CDR2 is YFSETQ. Here the CDR3 reads CASSLVELSLGEAFF. CDR3 DNA: TGCGCCAGCAGCTTGGTGGAGTTATCTCTGGGTGAAGCTTTCTTT.

This clone came up once. The J gene is TRBJ2-1, the V gene TRBV24-1; tentative D call: TRBD1 (6 bases). The V end was cut by 3 bases, the J end by 6 bases, with 11 bases between. Germline CDR1 and CDR2: KGHDR and SFDVKD. The length of the CDR3 is 14 residues. The DNA of the CDR3 is TGTGCCACCAGTGATCATGGACAGATCAATGAGCAGTTCTTC. It codes for CATSDHGQINEQFF.

The chain joins TRBV2 to TRBJ1-4, with D possibly TRBD1 on 6 matching bases. The CDR3 consists of 14 residues. Germline CDR1 reads SNHLY; CDR2 reads FYNNEI. Between the trimmed V and J ends, which lost 3 bases and 8 bases, there was a span of 13 bases. As DNA, the CDR3 is TGTGCCAGCAGTGACAGGGGTCTCCGAGAAAAACTGTTTTTT. Amino acid sequence: CASSDRGLREKLFF. Filled out from reference TRBV2 and TRBJ1-4, the complete variable domain reads EPEVTQTPSHQVTQMGQEVILRCVPISNHLYFYWYRQILGQKVEFLVSFYNNEISEKSEIFDDQFSVERPDGSNFTLKIRSTKLEDSAMYFCASSDRGLREKLFFGSGTQLSVL.

This rearrangement joins TRBV4-1 to TRBJ2-6; the match to TRBD1 covers 8 bases. This CDR3 spans 16 amino acids. CDR1 and CDR2 (germline): MGHRA, YSYEKL. V was clipped by 6 bases and J by 2 bases; unmatched bases: 6. This chain's CDR3 is CASSSQGATGANVLTF. DNA for the CDR3: TGCGCCAGCAGTTCTCAGGGGGCGACTGGGGCCAACGTCCTGACTTTC.

The rearrangement joins TRBV7-2 to TRBJ1-5; D is ambiguous. Germline CDR1 and CDR2: SGHTA and FQGNSA. Trimming removed 2 bases from V and 11 bases from J, with 13 bases in between. This CDR3 contains 13 residues. CDR3 bases: TGTGCCAGCAGCTTAATTCCAGCAGGTGCCCAGCATTTT. Its protein product is CASSLIPAGAQHF.

This chain links TRBV5-4 with TRBJ2-7; D might be TRBD2 (5 bases). The germline CDR1 and CDR2 sequences are SGHNT and YYREEE (reference sequence). The V gene lost 4 bases and the J gene lost 4 bases, with 15 bases spanning the gap. The CDR3 extends over 14 amino acids. DNA of the CDR3: TGTGCCAGCAGCCGAGCCGGGGTCAGATACGAGCAGTACTTC. Protein: CASSRAGVRYEQYF. The variable domain in full, with the rest retrieved from reference TRBV5-4 and TRBJ2-7, is ETGVTQSPTHLIKTRGQQVTLRCSSQSGHNTVSWYQQALGQGPQFIFQYYREEENGRGNFPPRFSGLQFPNYSSELNVNALELDDSALYLCASSRAGVRYEQYFGPGTRLTVT.

This clone was recorded once. V is TRBV27 and J is TRBJ2-1, with TRBD1 identical over 7 bases. The germline gives CDR1 MNHEY, CDR2 SMNVEV (reference sequence). The CDR3 spans 15 residues. V shed 6 bases and J 8 bases; nucleotides not matched to a gene: 13. The CDR3 spells CASRLKTGKDDEQFF. The CDR3 bases are TGTGCCAGCAGACTAAAGACAGGGAAAGATGATGAGCAGTTCTTC.

This chain uses TRBV5-1 with TRBJ1-4, with 9 bases matching TRBD1. This CDR3 comprises 16 residues. The V segment lost 2 bases and the J segment 8 bases; nucleotides outside the gene matches: 10. CDR1 and CDR2 (germline): SGHRS, YFSETQ. CDR3 in DNA: TGCGCCAGCAGCTTAAAGACCGGGACAGGGTGGGAAAAACTGTTTTTT. It yields the protein CASSLKTGTGWEKLFF.

This sequence joins TRBV28 and TRBJ1-1; the D gene is possibly TRBD1 (6 bases). The CDR3 consists of 13 residues. V shed 10 bases and J shed 5 bases, with 17 bases lying between them. Germline CDR1 reads MDHEN; CDR2 reads SYDVKM. In DNA form, the CDR3 reads TGTGCCACGAGGGGGGGGGCGTCGACTGAAGCTTTCTTT. Its translation: CATRGGASTEAFF.

The rearrangement joins TRBV7-9 to TRBJ1-2; 8 nucleotides match TRBD1. In germline, CDR1 is SEHNR, CDR2 FQNEAQ (reference sequence). V lost 6 bases and J lost 3; bases outside the gene matches: 6. This CDR3 has 14 amino acids. CDR3 residues: CASSRDRFYYGYTF. The CDR3 bases are TGTGCCAGCAGTCGGGACAGGTTTTACTATGGCTACACCTTC.

This chain joins TRBV5-4 and TRBJ1-4; D is perhaps TRBD1 (6 bases). Germline CDR1 reads SGHNT; CDR2 reads YYREEE (reference sequence). V was cut by 3 bases and J by 7 bases, with 16 bases left in between. The CDR3 sequence is 15 residues long. The CDR3 DNA is TGTGCCAGCAGCTCCACTGGGGGCGGCGGTGAAAAACTGTTTTTT. Amino acids: CASSSTGGGGEKLFF.

This chain uses TRBV30 with TRBJ1-1; 7 nucleotides align to TRBD1. The germline CDR1 and CDR2 sequences are GTSNPN and SVGIG (reference sequence). The CDR3 has 14 residues. V was clipped by 3 bases and J by 0 bases; unmatched bases: 4. This CDR3 is CAWRRGRMNTEAFF. The CDR3 bases are TGTGCCTGGAGGAGGGGGCGGATGAACACTGAAGCTTTCTTT.

This chain connects TRBV2 to TRBJ1-6, with D tentatively TRBD1 (6 bases). V lost 7 bases to trimming and J lost 5 bases, with 12 bases between them. CDR1 is SNHLY, CDR2 FYNNEI, per germline. The CDR3 runs 14 residues. The CDR3 loop is CASNRVLDNSPLHF. CDR3 DNA sequence: TGTGCCAGCAACAGGGTGTTAGATAATTCACCCCTCCACTTT. Complete variable domain (other parts from reference TRBV2 and TRBJ1-6): EPEVTQTPSHQVTQMGQEVILRCVPISNHLYFYWYRQILGQKVEFLVSFYNNEISEKSEIFDDQFSVERPDGSNFTLKIRSTKLEDSAMYFCASNRVLDNSPLHFGNGTRLTVT.

The chain uses TRBV30 and TRBJ2-5, with a tentative D call TRBD2 (5 bases). This CDR3 has 11 residues. The V and J ends lost 3 bases and 4 bases respectively, with 6 bases between them. Germline V gene sequence: CDR1 GTSNPN, CDR2 SVGIG (reference sequence). The CDR3 loop reads CAWRLAETQYF. CDR3 DNA: TGTGCCTGGAGGCTAGCAGAGACCCAGTACTTC.

Written as DNA, the CDR3 is TGTGCCAGCAGCTTAGATAGGGGACAGCTACGAGGCTACACCTTC. Protein: CASSLDRGQLRGYTF. The V and J genes are TRBV11-2 and TRBJ1-2; 7 bases align to TRBD1. Per germline, CDR1 SGHAT and CDR2 FQNNGV. The CDR3 extends over 15 amino acids. V was pared by 0 bases and J by 8 bases, with 9 bases of the junction left unmatched. The whole variable domain, remainder taken from reference TRBV11-2 and TRBJ1-2, is EAGVAQSPRYKIIEKRQSVAFWCNPISGHATLYWYQQILGQGPKLLIQFQNNGVVDDSQLPKDRFSAERLKGVDSTLKIQPAKLEDSAVYLCASSLDRGQLRGYTFGSGTRLTVV.